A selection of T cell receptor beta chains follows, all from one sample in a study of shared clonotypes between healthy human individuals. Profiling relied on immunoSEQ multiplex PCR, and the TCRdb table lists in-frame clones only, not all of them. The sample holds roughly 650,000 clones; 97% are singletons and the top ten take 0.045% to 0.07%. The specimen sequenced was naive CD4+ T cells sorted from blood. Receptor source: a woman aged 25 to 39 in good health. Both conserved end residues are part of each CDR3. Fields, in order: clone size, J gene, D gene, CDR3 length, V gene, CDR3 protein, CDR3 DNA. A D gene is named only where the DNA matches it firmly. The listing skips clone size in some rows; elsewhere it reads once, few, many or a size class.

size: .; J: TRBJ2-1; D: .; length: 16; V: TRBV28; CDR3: CASSSETSSLLNEQFF; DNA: TGTGCCAGCAGTTCTGAAACTAGTTCCCTCTTAAATGAGCAGTTCTTC
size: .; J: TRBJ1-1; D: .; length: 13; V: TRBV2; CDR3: CASTSQENTEAFF; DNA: TGTGCCAGCACGTCCCAGGAGAACACTGAAGCTTTCTTT
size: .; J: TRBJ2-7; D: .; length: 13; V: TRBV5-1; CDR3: CASRGTASYEQYF; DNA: TGCGCCAGCAGGGGGACGGCTTCCTACGAGCAGTACTTC
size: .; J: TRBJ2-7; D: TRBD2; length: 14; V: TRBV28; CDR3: CASSGNSLAGEPYF; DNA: TGTGCCAGCAGTGGAAACTCACTAGCGGGAGAGCCGTACTTC
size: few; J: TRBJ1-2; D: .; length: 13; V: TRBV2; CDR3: CAGLGDTNYGYTF; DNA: TGTGCCGGGCTAGGGGACACCAACTATGGCTACACCTTC
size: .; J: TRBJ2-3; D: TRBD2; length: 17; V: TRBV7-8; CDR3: CASSLEVAGGESDTQYF; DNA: TGTGCCAGCAGCTTAGAAGTGGCGGGAGGGGAATCAGATACGCAGTATTTT
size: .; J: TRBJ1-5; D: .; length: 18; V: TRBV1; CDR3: CTSSHKKIEGQGDQPQHF; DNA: TGCACCAGCAGCCACAAGAAGATCGAAGGGCAGGGGGATCAGCCCCAGCATTTT
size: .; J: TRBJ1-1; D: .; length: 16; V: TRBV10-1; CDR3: CASSGGRGGLNTEAFF; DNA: TGCGCCAGCAGCGGAGGAAGGGGGGGGTTGAACACTGAAGCTTTCTTT
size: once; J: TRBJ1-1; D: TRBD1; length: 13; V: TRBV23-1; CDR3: CASRWDRNTEAFF; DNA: TGCGCCAGCAGATGGGACAGGAACACTGAAGCTTTCTTT
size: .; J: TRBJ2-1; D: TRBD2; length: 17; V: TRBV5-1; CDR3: CASSLGLALRSYNEQFF; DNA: TGCGCCAGCAGCTTGGGACTAGCCCTCCGCTCCTACAATGAGCAGTTCTTC